Given below is one T cell receptor beta chain in context. The target antigen is unknown. The data originate from a study of vaccination effects on CD4 cells after COVID-19. Per germline, CDR1 MNHEY and CDR2 SMNVEV (reference sequence). The CDR3 length is 17 residues. J gave up 1 base and V 2 bases, and 7 bases lay outside the gene matches. The protocol was immunoSEQ multiplex PCR, while the TCRdb copy is restricted to in-frame clones and leaves out a portion. Of around 32,000 clones listed, around three fifths are singletons. Before sequencing, viral peptide pools were used by the ViraFEST assay to expand antigen-specific CD4+ T cells. Investigators separated out CD4+ T cells once around nine days of culture had passed. Two doses of either BNT162b2 or mRNA-1273 were given to each participant. Testing of the vaccine recipients showed negative nucleocapsid antibodies and no prior SARS-CoV-2 infection. Cultures of 2 million or so PBMC per well contained roughly 9.4 IU/ml IL-2 plus 10 ug/ml peptides. Cells had half their medium changed to IL-2 medium on days 3 and 7.

The source of this sequence is a human donor who received a COVID-19 vaccine. This chain uses TRBV27 with TRBJ2-1; 8 nucleotides line up with TRBD1. This specimen consisted of CD4+ T cells from PBMCs cultured with SARS-CoV-2 spike peptides, obtained after COVID-19 vaccination. CDR3 loop: CASSLIAGGLSYNEQFF. The CDR3 bases are TGTGCCAGCAGTTTAATAGCAGGGGGCCTTTCCTACAATGAGCAGTTCTTC.